The present entry profiles one TCR beta chain with its context. Antigen unknown. Naive CD8+ T cells showed a CD45RO-CCR7+CD27+CD95- phenotype. The data were taken from a study of CXCR3-negative and CXCR3-positive naive CD8 T cells. Study-wide results and caveats: Surface CD5 was comparable between naive subsets; TCR strength was inferred from TRB CDR3 properties. In CXCR3-positive naive cells, the TRB CDR3s were more hydrophobic than in CXCR3-negative naive cells. Whereas both naive subsets had comparably high diversity, memory CD8+ cells had much lower diversity.

It was by 5' RACE with UMI labels that the TRB cDNA libraries were prepared. From its re-call of the 5' RACE reads, TCRdb lists each CDR3 protein once, without DNA. The sample yields some 120,000 distinct CDR3 sequences, of which the top ten take up 0.59%. The sample consisted of naive CXCR3+ CD8+ T cells from blood. Described subset: CD45RO-CCR7+CD27+CD95- naive CD8+ T cells expressing CXCR3 (TNR3+). The TCR sequence derives from a human donor in good health. Some clones in this sample may be carry-over from other donors' samples.

CDR3: CASKGLGNEQYF. The V and J genes are TRBV9 and TRBJ2-7; checking the TCRdb D call of TRBD2 is not possible without DNA. This CDR3 is 12 amino acids long. Germline lookup yields CDR1 SGDLS and CDR2 YYNGEE.